This passage covers 8 T cell receptor beta chains from one sample sequenced in a study of cytomegalovirus exposure and HLA in healthy donors. TCRdb's table, derived via immunoSEQ multiplex PCR, lists solely in-frame clones and lacks some. The sample contains tens of thousands of clones, about 91% of which appear only once. The sample comprised PBMCs. These receptors originate from a man younger than 30 in good health and CMV-seronegative.

This chain links TRBV4-1 with TRBJ1-5; a weak D match, TRBD1 (5 bases). Germline loops: CDR1 MGHRA, CDR2 YSYEKL. Trimming pared 4 bases from V and 7 bases from J, leaving 11 bases between. The CDR3 is 13 residues long. The CDR3 coding sequence is TGCGCCAGCAGCCGGGGGGATGGCCAGCCCCAGCATTTT. It encodes CASSRGDGQPQHF.

The CDR3 DNA is TGTGCCAGCAGTCCGATGTGGCGGGATGTCTACACCTTC. Its protein product is CASSPMWRDVYTF. This chain links TRBV6-5 with TRBJ1-2, with D unresolved. This CDR3 spans 13 amino acids. Trimming took off 5 bases at V and 10 bases at J, with 17 bases between the two ends. CDR1 is MNHEY, CDR2 SVGAGI, per germline.

The chain combines TRBV28 with TRBJ2-1; weak D call: TRBD2 (6 bases). V lost 6 bases, J lost 8 bases, and 26 bases lay in between. The germline CDR1 and CDR2 sequences are MDHEN and SYDVKM. There are 17 residues in the CDR3. The CDR3 sequence is CASRGPATGLTNHEQFF. The CDR3 DNA reads TGTGCCAGCAGGGGACCCGCGACCGGACTAACCAACCATGAGCAGTTCTTC.

This chain uses TRBV6-5 with TRBJ1-2, with D uncertain. The V gene lost 0 bases and the J gene lost 8 bases, with 10 bases spanning the gap. The CDR3 loop spans 13 amino acids. Germline-derived CDR1 and CDR2 are MNHEY and SVGAGI. CDR3 sequence (DNA): TGTGCCAGCAGTTACTCCCCTTTTAGAGGCTACACCTTC. It is translated as CASSYSPFRGYTF.

The chain recombines TRBV7-9 with TRBJ2-7, with D possibly TRBD2 on 6 matching bases. The V and J ends lost 4 bases and 3 bases respectively, with 10 bases between them. This CDR3 region has 13 residues. Germline V gene lookup returns CDR1 SEHNR and CDR2 FQNEAQ (reference sequence). This chain's CDR3 is CASSSGELYEQYF. CDR3 coding DNA: TGTGCCAGCAGCTCGGGAGAACTCTACGAGCAGTACTTC. Supplemented by reference TRBV7-9 and TRBJ2-7, the full variable domain reads DTGVSQNPRHKITKRGQNVTFRCDPISEHNRLYWYRQTLGQGPEFLTYFQNEAQLEKSRLLSDRFSAERPKGSFSTLEIQRTEQGDSAMYLCASSSGELYEQYFGPGTRLTVT.

The rearrangement uses TRBV25-1 and TRBJ2-2, with D hard to call. Germline V gene data show CDR1 as MGHDK and CDR2 as SYGVNS. V lost 3 bases and J lost 7, with 9 bases in between. The CDR3 is made up of 13 amino acids. The CDR3 region has the DNA TGTGCCAGCAGTGACCTCCGTCGCGGGGAGCTGTTTTTT. Amino acid sequence: CASSDLRRGELFF.

The CDR3, as DNA: TGTGCCAGCAGCTTGGGAGCCGCCCCTTTCGGTGAGCAGTTCTTC. Protein sequence: CASSLGAAPFGEQFF. V is TRBV5-6 and J is TRBJ2-1; D remains unclear. This CDR3 region has 15 residues. V was trimmed by 0 bases and J by 9 bases, leaving 16 bases between them. From germline, CDR1 is SGHDT and CDR2 YYEEEE.

The chain carries TRBV21-1 and TRBJ1-1; the table's D call of TRBD1 was not tested on the DNA. TRBV21-1 is tagged as a pseudogene. The CDR3 contains 12 residues. CDR3 sequence: CASSKRGDKAFF. CDR3 in DNA: TGTGCCAGCAGCAAAAGAGGGGACAAAGCTTTCTTT.